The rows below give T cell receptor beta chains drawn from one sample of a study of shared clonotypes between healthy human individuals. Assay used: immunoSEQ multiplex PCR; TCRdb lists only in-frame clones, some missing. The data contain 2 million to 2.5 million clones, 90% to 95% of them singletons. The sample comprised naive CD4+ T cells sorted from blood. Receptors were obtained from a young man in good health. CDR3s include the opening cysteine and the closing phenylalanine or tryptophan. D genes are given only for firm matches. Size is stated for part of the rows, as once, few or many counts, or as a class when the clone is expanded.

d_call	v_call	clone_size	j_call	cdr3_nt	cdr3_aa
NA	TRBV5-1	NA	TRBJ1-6	TGCGCCAGCAGCTTGGCCACGGGGACTAATTCACCCCTCCACTTT	CASSLATGTNSPLHF
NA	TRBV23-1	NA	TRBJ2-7	TGCGCCAGCAGCCGAAGGGCAGGGCTCTCCTACGAGCAGTACTTC	CASSRRAGLSYEQYF
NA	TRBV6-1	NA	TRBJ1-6	TGTGCCAGCAGTGCACAGGGCTCACCCCTCCACTTT	CASSAQGSPLHF
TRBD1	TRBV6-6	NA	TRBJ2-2	TGTGCCAGCAGCCAAACAGGGGGCCGGGCCGGGGAGCTGTTTTTT	CASSQTGGRAGELFF
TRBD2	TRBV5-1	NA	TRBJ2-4	TGCGCCAGCAGCTTTAGCGGGGGGGCAGGTGACATTCAGTACTTC	CASSFSGGAGDIQYF
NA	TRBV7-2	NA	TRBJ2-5	TGTGCCAGCAGCTCGTCCGGCCCTCTAGTTTCAGAGACCCAGTACTTC	CASSSSGPLVSETQYF
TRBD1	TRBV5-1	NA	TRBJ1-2	TGCGCCAGCAGCTTGGACCCCCGGACAGGGGTAAACTATGGCTACACCTTC	CASSLDPRTGVNYGYTF
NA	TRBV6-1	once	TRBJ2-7	TGTGCCATCCGGACACCCTCCTACGAGCAGTACTTC	CAIRTPSYEQYF
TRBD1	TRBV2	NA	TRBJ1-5	TGTGCCAGCAGTGCCCGGACAGGGACCGGTCAGCCCCAGCATTTT	CASSARTGTGQPQHF
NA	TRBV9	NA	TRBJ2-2	TGTGCCAGCAGCGTAGGAGGGGAGAACACCGGGGAGCTGTTTTTT	CASSVGGENTGELFF
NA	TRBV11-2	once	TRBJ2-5	TGTGCCAGCAGCTTAGATGTTGAGACCCAGTACTTC	CASSLDVETQYF
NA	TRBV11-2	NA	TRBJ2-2	TGTGCCAGCAGCTTAAGCGAGGGCGGGGAGCTGTTTTTT	CASSLSEGGELFF
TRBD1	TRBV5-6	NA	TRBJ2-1	TGTGCCAGCAGCTTGAGGACAGGGATCGTGTGGTTCTTC	CASSLRTGIVWFF
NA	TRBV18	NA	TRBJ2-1	TGTGCCAGCTCACCACCGGCAGATTACAATGAGCAGTTCTTC	CASSPPADYNEQFF
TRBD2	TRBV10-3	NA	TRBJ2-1	TGTGCCATCAGCTCTACGGGGCTAGCGGGGGGTAATGAGCAGTTCTTC	CAISSTGLAGGNEQFF
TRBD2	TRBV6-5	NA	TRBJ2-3	TGTGCCAGCAGTTATACGACTAGCGGGACAGATACGCAGTATTTT	CASSYTTSGTDTQYF
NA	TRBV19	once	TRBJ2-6	TGTGCCAGTAGTATACAGGGCGCTGGGGCCAACGTCCTGACTTTC	CASSIQGAGANVLTF
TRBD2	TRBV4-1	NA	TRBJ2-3	TGCGCCAGCAGCCAAGGGACTAGCGGGAGCACAGATACGCAGTATTTT	CASSQGTSGSTDTQYF
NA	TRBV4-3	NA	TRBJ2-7	TGCGCCAGCAGCCAAGGGACACCTGGTACCTACGAGCAGTACTTC	CASSQGTPGTYEQYF
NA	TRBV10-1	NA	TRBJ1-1	TGCGCCAGCAGTGAGTCGAAGGCTACGGCTGCTGAAGCTTTCTTT	CASSESKATAAEAFF